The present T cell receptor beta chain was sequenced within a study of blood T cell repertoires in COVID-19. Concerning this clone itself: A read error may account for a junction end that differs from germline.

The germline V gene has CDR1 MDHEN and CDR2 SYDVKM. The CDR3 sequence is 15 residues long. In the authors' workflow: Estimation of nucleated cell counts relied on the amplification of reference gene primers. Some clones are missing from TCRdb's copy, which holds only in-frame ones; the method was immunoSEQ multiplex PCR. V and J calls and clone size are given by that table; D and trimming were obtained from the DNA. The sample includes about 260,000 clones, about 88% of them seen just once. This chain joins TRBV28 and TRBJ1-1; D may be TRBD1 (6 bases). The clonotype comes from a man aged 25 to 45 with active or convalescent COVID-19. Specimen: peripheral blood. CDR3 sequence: CASSLWTEMNTEAFF. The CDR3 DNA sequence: TGTGCCAGCAGTCTATGGACAGAAATGAACACTGAAGCTTTCTTT.